These 25 T cell receptor beta chains share one sample of origin, sequenced in a study of blood T cell repertoires in COVID-19. Sequenced by immunoSEQ multiplex PCR; TCRdb stores in-frame clones only, minus some. Counted here are some 320,000 clones, 90% to 95% occurring once; the ten biggest clones make up around 3.9%. Material for sequencing was PBMCs or T cells enriched from blood (not recorded which). These receptor sequences come from a woman aged 30 to 39 who had been exposed to COVID-19.

J is TRBJ1-6 and V is TRBV28, with D tentatively TRBD1 (5 bases). The CDR3 consists of 16 residues. The germline gives CDR1 MDHEN, CDR2 SYDVKM. The ends were cut back, 5 bases at V and 3 bases at J, with 14 bases in the middle. The CDR3 DNA sequence: TGTGCCAGCAGTCCCGGAACAGGATTCTATAATTCACCCCTCCACTTT. This sequence encodes CASSPGTGFYNSPLHF.

The genes are TRBV5-4 and TRBJ1-6; 7 bases fit TRBD1. CDR3 size: 15 residues. Trimming at V came to 5 bases and at J to 4 bases, leaving 6 bases not matched to a gene. Germline V gene sequence: CDR1 SGHNT, CDR2 YYREEE (reference sequence). The CDR3 DNA is TGTGCCAGCAGTAACCGGGACAGATATAATTCACCCCTCCACTTT. Amino acids: CASSNRDRYNSPLHF. The whole variable domain, filled in from reference TRBV5-4 and TRBJ1-6, reads ETGVTQSPTHLIKTRGQQVTLRCSSQSGHNTVSWYQQALGQGPQFIFQYYREEENGRGNFPPRFSGLQFPNYSSELNVNALELDDSALYLCASSNRDRYNSPLHFGNGTRLTVT.

This clone is a singleton in its sample. The rearrangement links TRBV7-2 to TRBJ1-1; perhaps TRBD1 as D (5 bases). The V gene's germline CDR1 is SGHTA and CDR2 FQGNSA. Deletions cut 3 bases from V and 3 bases from J, with 11 bases between. This CDR3 spans 14 amino acids. DNA for the CDR3: TGTGCCAGCAGCTTCCAGGGTTACGACACTGAAGCTTTCTTT. It translates to CASSFQGYDTEAFF.

CDR3 region: CASSWGGEGYYGYTF. CDR3 in DNA: TGTGCCAGCAGCTGGGGAGGGGAAGGGTACTATGGCTACACCTTC. The J gene is TRBJ1-2, the V gene TRBV5-4; D might be TRBD1 (5 bases). Trimming shortened V by 3 bases and J by 3 bases, and 15 bases separated the two germline ends. The CDR3 is made up of 15 amino acids. CDR1 and CDR2 from the germline V gene are SGHNT and YYREEE (reference sequence).

This clone occurred once. The V and J genes are TRBV6-1 and TRBJ1-2; 10 nucleotides match TRBD1. This CDR3 has 17 residues. Per the germline V gene, CDR1 is MNHNS and CDR2 is SASEGT. The V gene end was trimmed by 4 bases and the J gene end by 4 bases; junction bases not matched to a gene: 12. The CDR3 coding sequence is TGTGCCAGCAGTGGACCAGGGACAGGGGTATGGTCCTATGGCTACACCTTC. Amino acid sequence: CASSGPGTGVWSYGYTF.

The chain carries TRBV6-4 and TRBJ2-3, with D perhaps TRBD2 (6 bases). Per the germline V gene, CDR1 is MRHNA and CDR2 is SNTAGT. The CDR3 is made up of 13 amino acids. V was cut by 5 bases and J by 5 bases, with 11 bases left in between. In DNA, the CDR3 is TGTGCCAGCAGTAGCGGGTTTGGAGATACGCAGTATTTT. Its translation is CASSSGFGDTQYF.

The CDR3 sequence is CAWSVHRLNTEAFF. CDR3 DNA sequence: TGTGCCTGGAGTGTACACAGACTGAACACTGAAGCTTTCTTT. The J gene is TRBJ1-1, the V gene TRBV30, with D unresolved. V lost 0 bases to trimming and J lost 0 bases, with 8 bases between them. This CDR3 spans 14 amino acids. Germline V gives CDR1 GTSNPN, CDR2 SVGIG (reference sequence).

J is TRBJ2-5 and V is TRBV2; TRBD2 matches 12 bases. Germline assignment: CDR1 SNHLY and CDR2 FYNNEI. The CDR3 loop spans 16 amino acids. Trimming removed 7 bases from V and 8 bases from J; junction bases left unmatched: 14. The CDR3 loop reads CASTRTSGVEGGTQYF. Here the CDR3 DNA reads TGTGCCAGCACCCGGACTAGCGGGGTCGAGGGCGGAACCCAGTACTTC.

The rearrangement uses TRBV28 and TRBJ1-2, with TRBD1 identical over 7 bases. The ends lost 5 bases at V and 8 bases at J; junction bases unmatched: 8. The CDR3 is 13 residues long. Germline V gene data show CDR1 as MDHEN and CDR2 as SYDVKM. CDR3 coding DNA: TGTGCCAGCAGTCTATTGACAGGGTTGGGCTACACCTTC. This gives the protein CASSLLTGLGYTF.

The CDR3 spells CASSPPLTGNTEAFF. The CDR3 nucleotides read TGTGCCAGCAGTCCTCCTCTGACGGGGAACACTGAAGCTTTCTTT. This rearrangement joins TRBV25-1 to TRBJ1-1, with no clear D. V lost 5 bases and J lost 1, with 14 bases in between. Germline V CDR1 and CDR2: MGHDK, SYGVNS. CDR3 length equals 15 residues. The full variable domain, completed using reference TRBV25-1 and TRBJ1-1, is EADIYQTPRYLVIGTGKKITLECSQTMGHDKMYWYQQDPGMELHLIHYSYGVNSTEKGDLSSESTVSRIRTEHFPLTLESARPSHTSQYLCASSPPLTGNTEAFFGQGTRLTVV.

Comment on this clone: The same CDR3 is also encoded by other DNA sequences in this sample. The gene calls are TRBV7-2 and TRBJ1-5, with D maybe TRBD1 (5 bases). The CDR3 consists of 16 residues. Germline CDR1 reads SGHTA; CDR2 reads FQGNSA. Trimming took 4 bases from V and 0 from J, leaving 13 bases between them. The CDR3 protein is CASSSQGTYSNQPQHF. CDR3 nucleotide sequence: TGTGCCAGCAGCTCGCAGGGAACCTATAGCAATCAGCCCCAGCATTTT.

The chain recombines TRBV13 with TRBJ2-1; 13 nucleotides align to TRBD2. CDR3 length: 17 residues. The ends lost 1 base at V and 6 bases at J; junction bases unmatched: 6. Germline values: CDR1 PRHDT, CDR2 FYEKMQ (reference sequence). DNA of the CDR3: TGTGCCAGCAGCTTAGACTTACTAGCGGGGGGGCGCAATGAGCAGTTCTTC. Translation gives CASSLDLLAGGRNEQFF.

The CDR3 nucleotides are TGTGCCAGTAGACCCGCGGGGATGGCAACTAATGAAAAACTGTTTTTT. It encodes CASRPAGMATNEKLFF. J is TRBJ1-4 and V is TRBV19; D unclear. Between the trimmed V and J ends, which lost 6 bases and 0 bases, there was a span of 14 bases. The CDR3 is 16 amino acids. The V gene's germline CDR1 is LNHDA and CDR2 SQIVND (reference sequence).

J is TRBJ2-7 and V is TRBV5-6; a possible D gene is TRBD1 (5 bases). The V gene lost 4 bases and the J gene lost 7 bases, with 9 bases spanning the gap. The length of the CDR3 is 11 residues. Germline V CDR1 and CDR2: SGHDT, YYEEEE. CDR3: CASSIPGEQYF. The CDR3 DNA reads as TGTGCCAGCAGCATCCCAGGGGAGCAGTACTTC. The variable domain in full, with the rest retrieved from reference TRBV5-6 and TRBJ2-7, is DAGVTQSPTHLIKTRGQQVTLRCSPKSGHDTVSWYQQALGQGPQFIFQYYEEEERQRGNFPDRFSGHQFPNYSSELNVNALLLGDSALYLCASSIPGEQYFGPGTRLTVT.

The chain couples TRBV18 to TRBJ2-3, with TRBD2 matching over 16 bases. CDR1 is KGHSH, CDR2 LQKENI, per germline. This CDR3 contains 17 residues. Trimming at V came to 0 bases and at J to 5 bases, leaving 2 bases not matched to a gene. CDR3 sequence: CASSPPGLAGGQDTQYF. As DNA, the CDR3 is TGTGCCAGCTCACCACCGGGACTAGCGGGGGGGCAAGATACGCAGTATTTT. The full variable domain, with the rest looked up from reference TRBV18 and TRBJ2-3, is NAGVMQNPRHLVRRRGQEARLRCSPMKGHSHVYWYRQLPEEGLKFMVYLQKENIIDESGMPKERFSAEFPKEGPSILRIQQVVRGDSAAYFCASSPPGLAGGQDTQYFGPGTRLTVL.

The V and J genes are TRBV18 and TRBJ1-6; unclear D gene. This CDR3 region has 14 residues. The V end lost 2 bases, the J end lost 10 bases, and 12 bases lay between the germline ends. Germline CDR1 reads KGHSH; CDR2 reads LQKENI. The CDR3 loop reads CASSPTAGESPLHF. In DNA, the CDR3 is TGTGCCAGCTCACCAACGGCCGGGGAGTCACCCCTCCACTTT.

This chain connects TRBV11-3 to TRBJ1-6, with D possibly TRBD1 on 6 matching bases. Germline V lookup: CDR1 SGHNT, CDR2 YENEEA. CDR3 size: 13 residues. V shed 5 bases and J shed 7 bases, with 9 bases lying between them. Here the CDR3 DNA reads TGTGCCAGCAGCACAGGACAGAATTCACCCCTCCACTTT. This sequence encodes CASSTGQNSPLHF. The whole variable domain, filled in from reference TRBV11-3 and TRBJ1-6, reads EAGVVQSPRYKIIEKKQPVAFWCNPISGHNTLYWYLQNLGQGPELLIRYENEEAVDDSQLPKDRFSAERLKGVDSTLKIQPAELGDSAVYLCASSTGQNSPLHFGNGTRLTVT.

The chain links TRBV7-2 to TRBJ2-3; 11 nucleotides align to TRBD2. The length of the CDR3 is 18 residues. Per germline, CDR1 SGHTA and CDR2 FQGNSA. The V segment lost 3 bases and the J segment 2 bases; nucleotides outside the gene matches: 10. The CDR3 loop reads CASSFRLSSGGITDTQYF. The CDR3 DNA sequence: TGTGCCAGCAGCTTTAGGTTGTCTAGCGGGGGGATCACAGATACGCAGTATTTT.

This clone has only a few counts. J is TRBJ2-5 and V is TRBV7-9, with 10 bases lining up with TRBD2. Germline V gene lookup returns CDR1 SEHNR and CDR2 FQNEAQ (reference sequence). The CDR3 runs 14 residues. Losses at the gene ends were 2 bases for V and 4 bases for J; bases not matched to a gene: 1. CDR3 coding DNA: TGTGCCAGCAGCTTACTAGCGGGGGCAGAGACCCAGTACTTC. Translated: CASSLLAGAETQYF.

A single count supports this clone. V is TRBV7-2 and J is TRBJ2-5, with 9 bases lining up with TRBD2. This CDR3 has 14 residues. Germline V CDR1 and CDR2: SGHTA, FQGNSA. The V and J ends lost 4 bases and 12 bases, in that order; junction bases with no gene match: 12. This CDR3 reads CASSSPGLAPKEYF. DNA for the CDR3: TGTGCCAGCAGCTCTCCGGGACTAGCCCCGAAAGAGTACTTC. The full variable domain, its missing parts supplied by reference TRBV7-2 and TRBJ2-5, is GAGVSQSPSNKVTEKGKDVELRCDPISGHTALYWYRQSLGQGLEFLIYFQGNSAPDKSGLPSDRFSAERTGGSVSTLTIQRTQQEDSAVYLCASSSPGLAPKEYFGPGTRLLVL.

The chain joins TRBV5-1 to TRBJ2-7, with D tentatively TRBD2 (5 bases). This CDR3 is built from 14 residues. The V end lost 2 bases, the J end lost 1 base, and 10 bases lay between the germline ends. Germline values: CDR1 SGHRS, CDR2 YFSETQ. The CDR3 spells CASSFNGGSYEQYF. The CDR3 DNA sequence: TGCGCCAGCAGCTTCAACGGAGGTTCCTACGAGCAGTACTTC.

V usage is TRBV6-5 and J usage is TRBJ1-2; D is ambiguous. Germline CDR1 reads MNHEY; CDR2 reads SVGAGI. Trimming cost V 6 bases and J 7 bases, with 18 bases left between them. The CDR3 runs 14 residues. CDR3 amino acids: CASSPALLSGGYTF. The CDR3 bases are TGTGCCAGCAGCCCGGCCCTACTGTCAGGTGGCTACACCTTC.

The chain combines TRBV7-9 with TRBJ2-1; 7 bases agree with TRBD2. Germline assignment: CDR1 SEHNR and CDR2 FQNEAQ (reference sequence). The CDR3 extends over 13 amino acids. J was trimmed by 14 bases and V by 5 bases; bases with no gene match: 12. The CDR3: CASSPRTSKGKFF. Here the CDR3 DNA reads TGTGCCAGCAGCCCCAGGACTAGTAAAGGGAAGTTCTTC. The entire variable domain, with the rest obtained from reference TRBV7-9 and TRBJ2-1, is as follows: DTGVSQNPRHKITKRGQNVTFRCDPISEHNRLYWYRQTLGQGPEFLTYFQNEAQLEKSRLLSDRFSAERPKGSFSTLEIQRTEQGDSAMYLCASSPRTSKGKFFGPGTRLTVL.

The CDR3 loop reads CASSPGLGGANTEAFF. For the CDR3, the DNA is TGTGCCAGCTCACCAGGTTTGGGGGGGGCGAACACTGAAGCTTTCTTT. J is TRBJ1-1 and V is TRBV18, with TRBD1 as a possible D gene (6 bases). Germline-derived CDR1 and CDR2 are KGHSH and LQKENI. CDR3 size: 16 residues. V dropped 2 bases and J dropped 1 base, with 14 bases sitting between them.

The genes are TRBV21-1 and TRBJ1-4; TRBD1, the table's D call, was not compared with the DNA. TRBV21-1 constitutes a pseudogene. There are 13 residues in the CDR3. CDR3 sequence: CASSIQGKEKLFF. The CDR3 bases are TGTGCCAGCAGCATACAGGGAAAAGAAAAACTGTTTTTT.